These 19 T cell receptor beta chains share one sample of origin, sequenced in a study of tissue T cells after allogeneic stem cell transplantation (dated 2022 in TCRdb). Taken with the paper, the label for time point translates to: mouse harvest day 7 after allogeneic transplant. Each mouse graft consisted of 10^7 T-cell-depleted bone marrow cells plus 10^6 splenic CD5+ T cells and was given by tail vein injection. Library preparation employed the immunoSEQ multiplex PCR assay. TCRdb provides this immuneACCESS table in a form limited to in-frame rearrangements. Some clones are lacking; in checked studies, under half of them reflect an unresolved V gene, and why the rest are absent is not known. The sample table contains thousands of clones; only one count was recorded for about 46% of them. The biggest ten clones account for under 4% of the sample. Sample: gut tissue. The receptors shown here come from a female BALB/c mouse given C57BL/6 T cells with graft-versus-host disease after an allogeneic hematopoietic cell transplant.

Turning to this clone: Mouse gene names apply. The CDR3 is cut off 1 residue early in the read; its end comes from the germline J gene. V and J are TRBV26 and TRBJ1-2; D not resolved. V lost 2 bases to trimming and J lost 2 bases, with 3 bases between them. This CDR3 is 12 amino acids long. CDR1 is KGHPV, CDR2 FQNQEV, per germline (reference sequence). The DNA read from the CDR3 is TGTGCCAGCAGTCTGGACAACTCCGACTACACC. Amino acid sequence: CASSLDNSDYT. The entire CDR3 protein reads CASSLDNSDYTF.

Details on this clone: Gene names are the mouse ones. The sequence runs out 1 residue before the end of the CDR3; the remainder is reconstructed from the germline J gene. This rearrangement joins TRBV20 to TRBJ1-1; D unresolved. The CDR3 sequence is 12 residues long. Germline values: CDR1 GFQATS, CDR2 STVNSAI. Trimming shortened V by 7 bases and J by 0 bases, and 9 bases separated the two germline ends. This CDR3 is CGVGRSNTEVFF. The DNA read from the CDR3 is TGTGGTGTCGGACGGTCAAACACAGAAGTCTTC.

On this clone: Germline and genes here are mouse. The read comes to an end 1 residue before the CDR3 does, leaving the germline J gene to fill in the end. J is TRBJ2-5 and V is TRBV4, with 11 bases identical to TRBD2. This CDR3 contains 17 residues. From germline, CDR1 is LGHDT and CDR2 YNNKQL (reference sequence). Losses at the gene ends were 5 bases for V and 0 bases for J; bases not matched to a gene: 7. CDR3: CASSLGTGGFNQDTQYF. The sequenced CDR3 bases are TGTGCCAGCAGCCTCGGGACTGGGGGATTTAACCAAGACACCCAGTAC.

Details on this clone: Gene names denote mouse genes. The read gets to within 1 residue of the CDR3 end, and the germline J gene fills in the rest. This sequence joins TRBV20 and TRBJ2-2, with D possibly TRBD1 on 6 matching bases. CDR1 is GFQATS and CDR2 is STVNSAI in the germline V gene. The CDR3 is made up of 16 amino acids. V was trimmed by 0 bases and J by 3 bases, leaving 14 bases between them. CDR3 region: CGARERQGRDTGQLYF. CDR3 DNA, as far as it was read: TGTGGTGCTAGGGAAAGGCAGGGGAGGGACACCGGGCAGCTCTAC.

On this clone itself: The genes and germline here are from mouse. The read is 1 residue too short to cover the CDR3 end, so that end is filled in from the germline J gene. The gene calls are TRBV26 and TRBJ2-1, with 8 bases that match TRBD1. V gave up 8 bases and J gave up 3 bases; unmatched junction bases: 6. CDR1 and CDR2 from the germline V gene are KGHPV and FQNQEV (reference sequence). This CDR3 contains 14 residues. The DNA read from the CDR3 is TGTGCCAGCGGCCGACAGGGGAGCTATGCTGAGCAGTTC. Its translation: CASGRQGSYAEQF. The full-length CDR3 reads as CASGRQGSYAEQFF.

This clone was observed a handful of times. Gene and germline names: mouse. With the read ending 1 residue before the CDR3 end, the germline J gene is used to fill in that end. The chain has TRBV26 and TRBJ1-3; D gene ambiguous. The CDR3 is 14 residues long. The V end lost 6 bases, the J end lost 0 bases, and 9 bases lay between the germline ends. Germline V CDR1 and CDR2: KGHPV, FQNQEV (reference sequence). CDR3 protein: CASSPQNSGNTLYF. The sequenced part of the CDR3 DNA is TGTGCCAGCAGCCCCCAAAATTCTGGAAATACGCTCTAT.

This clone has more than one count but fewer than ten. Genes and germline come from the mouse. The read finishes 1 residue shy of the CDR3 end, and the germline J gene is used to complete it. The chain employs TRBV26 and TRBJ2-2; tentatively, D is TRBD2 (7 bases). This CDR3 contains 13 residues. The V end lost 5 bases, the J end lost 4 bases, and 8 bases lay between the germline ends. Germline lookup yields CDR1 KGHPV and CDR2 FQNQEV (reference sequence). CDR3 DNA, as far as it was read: TGTGCCAGCAGTTGGGGGGCCACCGGGCAGCTCTAC. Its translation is CASSWGATGQLY. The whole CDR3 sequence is CASSWGATGQLYF.

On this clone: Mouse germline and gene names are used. The DNA read from the CDR3 is TGTGCCAGCAGTCTGATCACAACAAACTCCGACTACACC. Its translation is CASSLITTNSDYT. In full, the CDR3 reads CASSLITTNSDYTF. The chain recombines TRBV26 with TRBJ1-2, with D unclear. The read halts 1 residue ahead of the CDR3 end, with the missing end drawn from the germline J gene. Germline CDR1 reads KGHPV; CDR2 reads FQNQEV (reference sequence). The CDR3 runs 14 residues. The ends were cut back, 2 bases at V and 0 bases at J, with 7 bases in the middle. Together with reference TRBV26 and TRBJ1-2, the CDR3 gives the full variable domain: NSKVIQTPRYLVKGQGQKAKMRCIPEKGHPVVFWYQQNKNNEFKFLINFQNQEVLQQIDMTEKRFSAECPSNSPCSLEIQSSEAGDSALYLCASSLITTNSDYTFGSGTRLLVI.

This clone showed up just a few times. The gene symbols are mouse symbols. CDR3 DNA, as far as it was read: TGTGCCAGCAGTCTGTACGGACAGGGGTCCAACGAAAGATTATTT. It is translated as CASSLYGQGSNERLF. In full, the CDR3 reads CASSLYGQGSNERLFF. The chain joins TRBV26 to TRBJ1-4, with 9 nucleotides matching TRBD1. The read finishes 1 residue shy of the CDR3 end, and the germline J gene is used to complete it. The length of the CDR3 is 16 residues. The V segment lost 1 base and the J segment 2 bases; nucleotides outside the gene matches: 2. Germline values: CDR1 KGHPV, CDR2 FQNQEV (reference sequence).

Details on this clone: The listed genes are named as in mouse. This chain's CDR3 is CASSSGYEQYF. The sequenced part of the CDR3 DNA is TGTGCAAGCAGCTCTGGCTATGAACAGTAC. This sequence joins TRBV16 and TRBJ2-7; no firm D call. With the read ending 1 residue before the CDR3 end, the germline J gene is used to fill in that end. Germline V gene sequence: CDR1 SGHSA, CDR2 FRNQAP. The CDR3 covers 11 residues. Between the trimmed V and J ends, which lost 4 bases and 3 bases, there was a span of 4 bases. The whole variable domain, filled in from reference TRBV16 and TRBJ2-7, reads NAGVIQTPRHKVTGKGQEATLWCEPISGHSAVFWYRQTIVQGLEFLTYFRNQAPIDDSGMPKERFSAQMPNQSHSTLKIQSTQPQDSAVYLCASSSGYEQYFGPGTRLTVL.

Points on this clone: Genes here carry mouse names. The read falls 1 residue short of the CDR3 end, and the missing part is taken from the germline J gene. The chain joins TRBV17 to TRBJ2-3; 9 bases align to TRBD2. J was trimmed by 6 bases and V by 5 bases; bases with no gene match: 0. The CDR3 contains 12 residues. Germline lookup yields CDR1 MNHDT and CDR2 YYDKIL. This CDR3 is CASSGLGETLYF. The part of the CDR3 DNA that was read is TGTGCTAGCAGTGGACTGGGGGAAACGCTGTAT. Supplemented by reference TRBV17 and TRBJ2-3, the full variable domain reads DTTVKQNPRYKLARVGKPVNLICSQTMNHDTMYWYQKKPNQAPKLLLFYYDKILNREADTFEKFQSSRPNNSFCSLYIGSAGLEYSAMYLCASSGLGETLYFGSGTRLTVL.

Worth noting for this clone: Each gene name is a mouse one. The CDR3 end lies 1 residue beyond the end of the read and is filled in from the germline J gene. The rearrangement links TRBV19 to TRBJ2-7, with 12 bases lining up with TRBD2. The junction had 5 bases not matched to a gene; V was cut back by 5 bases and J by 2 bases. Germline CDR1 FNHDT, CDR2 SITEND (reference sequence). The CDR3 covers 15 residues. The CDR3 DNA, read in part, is TGTGCCAGCAGCCCCGGGACTGGGGGGCCCTATGAACAGTAC. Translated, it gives CASSPGTGGPYEQY. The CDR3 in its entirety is CASSPGTGGPYEQYF.

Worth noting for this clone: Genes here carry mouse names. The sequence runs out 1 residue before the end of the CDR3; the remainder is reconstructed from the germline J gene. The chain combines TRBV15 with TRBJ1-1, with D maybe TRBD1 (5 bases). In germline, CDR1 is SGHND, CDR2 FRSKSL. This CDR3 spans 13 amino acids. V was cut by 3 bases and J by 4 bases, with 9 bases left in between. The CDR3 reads CASSFQGSTEVFF. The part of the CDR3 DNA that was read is TGTGCCAGCAGTTTCCAGGGCTCCACAGAAGTCTTC.

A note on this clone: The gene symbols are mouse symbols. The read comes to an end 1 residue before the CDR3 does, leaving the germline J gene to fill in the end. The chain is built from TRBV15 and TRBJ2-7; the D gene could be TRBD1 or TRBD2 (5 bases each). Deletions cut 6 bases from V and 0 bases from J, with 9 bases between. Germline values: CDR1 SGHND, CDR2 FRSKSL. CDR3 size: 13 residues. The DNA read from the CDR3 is TGTGCCAGCAGCCCGGGGGTCTCCTATGAACAGTAC. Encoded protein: CASSPGVSYEQY. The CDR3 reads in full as CASSPGVSYEQYF.

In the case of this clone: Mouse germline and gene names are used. The CDR3 sequence: CSSSQGNQAPLF. Partial CDR3 DNA: TGCTCCAGCAGTCAAGGGAACCAGGCTCCGCTT. This rearrangement joins TRBV23 to TRBJ1-5. The read gets to within 1 residue of the CDR3 end, and the germline J gene fills in the rest. This CDR3 has 12 residues. The germline V gene has CDR1 KGHTA and CDR2 FQNQQP.

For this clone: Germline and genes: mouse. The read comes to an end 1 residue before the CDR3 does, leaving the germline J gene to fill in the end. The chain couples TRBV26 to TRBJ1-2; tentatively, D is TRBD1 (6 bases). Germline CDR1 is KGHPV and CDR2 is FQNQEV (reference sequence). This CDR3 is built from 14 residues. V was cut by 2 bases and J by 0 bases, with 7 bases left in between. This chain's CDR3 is CASSLRGANSDYTF. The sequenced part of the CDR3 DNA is TGTGCCAGCAGTCTGAGGGGGGCAAACTCCGACTACACC.

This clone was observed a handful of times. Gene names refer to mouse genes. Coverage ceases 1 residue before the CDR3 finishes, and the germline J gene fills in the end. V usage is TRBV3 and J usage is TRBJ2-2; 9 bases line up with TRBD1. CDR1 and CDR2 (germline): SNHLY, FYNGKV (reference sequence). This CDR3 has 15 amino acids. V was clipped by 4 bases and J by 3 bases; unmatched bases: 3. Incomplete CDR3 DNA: TGTGCCAGCAGCTCTCGGACAGGGGACACCGGGCAGCTCTAC. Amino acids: CASSSRTGDTGQLY. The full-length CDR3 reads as CASSSRTGDTGQLYF.

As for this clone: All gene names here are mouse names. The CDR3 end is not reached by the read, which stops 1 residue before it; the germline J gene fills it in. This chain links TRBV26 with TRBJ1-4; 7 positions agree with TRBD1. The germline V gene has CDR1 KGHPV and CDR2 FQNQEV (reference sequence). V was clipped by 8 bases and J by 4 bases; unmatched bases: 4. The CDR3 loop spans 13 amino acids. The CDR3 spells CASGRDSNERLFF. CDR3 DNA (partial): TGTGCCAGCGGCCGGGACAGCAACGAAAGATTATTT. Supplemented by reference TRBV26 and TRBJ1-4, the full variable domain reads NSKVIQTPRYLVKGQGQKAKMRCIPEKGHPVVFWYQQNKNNEFKFLINFQNQEVLQQIDMTEKRFSAECPSNSPCSLEIQSSEAGDSALYLCASGRDSNERLFFGHGTKLSVL.

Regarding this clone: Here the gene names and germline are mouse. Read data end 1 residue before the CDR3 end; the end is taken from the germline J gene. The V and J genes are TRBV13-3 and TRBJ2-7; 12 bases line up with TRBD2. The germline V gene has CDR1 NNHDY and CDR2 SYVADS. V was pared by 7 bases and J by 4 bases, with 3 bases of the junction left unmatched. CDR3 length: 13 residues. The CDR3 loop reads CASGGLGGYEQYF. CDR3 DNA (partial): TGTGCCAGCGGGGGACTGGGGGGATATGAACAGTAC.